These T cell receptor beta chains were read from a single sample in a study of shared clonotypes between healthy human individuals. Profiled with immunoSEQ multiplex PCR; TCRdb holds only in-frame clones, not every one. The table shows 2 million to 2.5 million clones, with about nine tenths occurring only once. The sample taken for sequencing was naive CD4+ T cells from PBMCs. These receptor sequences come from a man younger than 35 in good health. Some clones in this sample may be carry-over from other donors' samples. Each CDR3 is given with its conserved first and last residue. The order of the fields is clone size, D gene, J gene, V gene, CDR3 DNA, CDR3 protein. A D gene is named only where the DNA matches it firmly. Where a row states a size, it is once, few, many or the class of an expanded clone; other rows omit it.

clone size: -; D gene: -; J gene: TRBJ2-2; V gene: TRBV5-1; CDR3 DNA: TGCGCCAGCAGCGCCAGAGACACAGGGTACACCGGGGAGCTGTTTTTT; CDR3 protein: CASSARDTGYTGELFF
clone size: -; D gene: TRBD1; J gene: TRBJ2-5; V gene: TRBV11-2; CDR3 DNA: TGTGCCAGCAGCCTGGGGACAGGGAACGGAGCTGAGACCCAGTACTTC; CDR3 protein: CASSLGTGNGAETQYF
clone size: -; D gene: -; J gene: TRBJ2-3; V gene: TRBV6-5; CDR3 DNA: TGTGCCAGCAGTTACTCTAGTGCCACAGATACGCAGTATTTT; CDR3 protein: CASSYSSATDTQYF
clone size: -; D gene: -; J gene: TRBJ1-1; V gene: TRBV5-6; CDR3 DNA: TGTGCCAGCAGGCAACAAGGGGTCGCTGAAGCTTTCTTT; CDR3 protein: CASRQQGVAEAFF
clone size: once; D gene: -; J gene: TRBJ1-5; V gene: TRBV2; CDR3 DNA: TGTGCCAGCAGTGACATAGGCTTCGGGAATCAGCCCCAGCATTTT; CDR3 protein: CASSDIGFGNQPQHF
clone size: -; D gene: -; J gene: TRBJ2-2; V gene: TRBV5-1; CDR3 DNA: TGCGCCAGCAGCACGCCCCGAGCCGGGGAGCTGTTTTTT; CDR3 protein: CASSTPRAGELFF
clone size: once; D gene: -; J gene: TRBJ2-7; V gene: TRBV18; CDR3 DNA: TGTGCCAGCTCACCACCGAGTCCCAGACAGCTCTCCTACGAGCAGTACTTC; CDR3 protein: CASSPPSPRQLSYEQYF
clone size: once; D gene: TRBD2; J gene: TRBJ2-7; V gene: TRBV9; CDR3 DNA: TGTGCCAGCAGCGTAGCTAGCGGGAGGACCTACGAGCAGTACTTC; CDR3 protein: CASSVASGRTYEQYF
clone size: -; D gene: -; J gene: TRBJ2-1; V gene: TRBV5-1; CDR3 DNA: TGCGCCAGTAATCCCGCCGGGGCTCAAAAACCGCACGCTGTCGGAGATGAGCAGTTCTTC; CDR3 protein: CASNPAGAQKPHAVGDEQFF
clone size: -; D gene: -; J gene: TRBJ2-3; V gene: TRBV20-1; CDR3 DNA: TGCAGTGCTAGAGATCCAGATACGCAGTATTTT; CDR3 protein: CSARDPDTQYF
clone size: -; D gene: TRBD2; J gene: TRBJ2-5; V gene: TRBV5-6; CDR3 DNA: TGTGCCAGCAGCCTCCCGGGACTAGGAGTGAGGCAGTACTTC; CDR3 protein: CASSLPGLGVRQYF
clone size: -; D gene: TRBD1; J gene: TRBJ2-3; V gene: TRBV25-1; CDR3 DNA: TGTGCCAGCAGTGAACAGGGGGCATCTGATACGCAGTATTTT; CDR3 protein: CASSEQGASDTQYF
clone size: -; D gene: TRBD1; J gene: TRBJ2-6; V gene: TRBV7-3; CDR3 DNA: TGTGCCAGCAGCTTAACGGGACAGGGCCACTCTGGGGCCAACGTCCTGACTTTC; CDR3 protein: CASSLTGQGHSGANVLTF
clone size: -; D gene: -; J gene: TRBJ1-4; V gene: TRBV6-6; CDR3 DNA: TGTGCCAGCAGTAGGGACCTTGAAAAACTGTTTTTT; CDR3 protein: CASSRDLEKLFF
clone size: -; D gene: -; J gene: TRBJ2-1; V gene: TRBV5-1; CDR3 DNA: TGCGCCAGCAGCTTGGATTCGGCCTTCAATGAGCAGTTCTTC; CDR3 protein: CASSLDSAFNEQFF
clone size: -; D gene: -; J gene: TRBJ1-2; V gene: TRBV28; CDR3 DNA: TGTGCCAGCAGTTTATTGGTATTGTTTGGCAGGGCCCACTATGGCTACACCTTC; CDR3 protein: CASSLLVLFGRAHYGYTF
clone size: -; D gene: -; J gene: TRBJ2-7; V gene: TRBV6-1; CDR3 DNA: TGTGCCAGCAGTGAACAGGCAACTCTCGAGCAGTACTTC; CDR3 protein: CASSEQATLEQYF
clone size: -; D gene: TRBD1; J gene: TRBJ1-5; V gene: TRBV6-5; CDR3 DNA: TGTGCCAGCCGGGACAGGGGGCAGGGCAATCAGCCCCAGCATTTT; CDR3 protein: CASRDRGQGNQPQHF